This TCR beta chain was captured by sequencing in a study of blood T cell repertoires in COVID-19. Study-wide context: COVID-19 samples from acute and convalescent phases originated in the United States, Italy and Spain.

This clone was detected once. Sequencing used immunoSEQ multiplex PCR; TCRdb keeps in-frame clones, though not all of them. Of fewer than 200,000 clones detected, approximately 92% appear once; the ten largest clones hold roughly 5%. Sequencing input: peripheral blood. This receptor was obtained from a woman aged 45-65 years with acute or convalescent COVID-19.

This chain's CDR3 is CASSLGGRAEEQFF. In nucleotides, the CDR3 is TGCGCCAGCAGCTTGGGGGGCAGGGCTGAAGAGCAGTTCTTC. J is TRBJ2-1 and V is TRBV5-1; maybe TRBD1 (5 bases). V was pared by 0 bases and J by 10 bases, with 14 bases between. Per germline, CDR1 SGHRS and CDR2 YFSETQ. This CDR3 has 14 amino acids.